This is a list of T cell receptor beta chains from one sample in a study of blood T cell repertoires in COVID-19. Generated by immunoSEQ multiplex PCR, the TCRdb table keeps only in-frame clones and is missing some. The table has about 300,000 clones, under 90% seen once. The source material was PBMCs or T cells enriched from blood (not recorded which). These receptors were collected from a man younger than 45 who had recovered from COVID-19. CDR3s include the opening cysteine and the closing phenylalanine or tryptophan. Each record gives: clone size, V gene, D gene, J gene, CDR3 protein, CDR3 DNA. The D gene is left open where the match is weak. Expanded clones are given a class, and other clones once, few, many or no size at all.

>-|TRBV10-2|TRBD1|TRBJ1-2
CASSGTGDYGYTF
TGCGCCAGCAGCGGGACAGGGGACTATGGCTACACCTTC
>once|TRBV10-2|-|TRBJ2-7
CASSGGRTYEQYF
TGCGCCAGCAGTGGGGGCCGTACCTACGAGCAGTACTTC
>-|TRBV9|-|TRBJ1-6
CASSVFGDNSPLHF
TGTGCCAGCAGCGTATTCGGGGATAATTCACCCCTCCACTTT
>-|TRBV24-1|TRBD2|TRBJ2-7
CATGAGGASYEQYF
TGTGCCACCGGGGCGGGAGGTGCGTCCTACGAGCAGTACTTC
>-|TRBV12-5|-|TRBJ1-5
CASGFSGNQPQHF
TGTGCTAGTGGTTTTTCAGGAAATCAGCCCCAGCATTTT
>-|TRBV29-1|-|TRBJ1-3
CSVSTLGPLGNTIYF
TGCAGCGTCTCTACGTTGGGCCCATTAGGAAACACCATATATTTT
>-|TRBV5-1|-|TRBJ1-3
CASSLEPGEGNTIYF
TGCGCCAGCAGCTTGGAACCGGGGGAAGGGAACACCATATATTTT
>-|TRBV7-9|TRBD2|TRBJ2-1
CASSFPGSGRADEQFF
TGTGCCAGCAGCTTTCCGGGTAGCGGGAGGGCCGATGAGCAGTTCTTC
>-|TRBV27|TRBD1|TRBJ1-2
CASSPARDRGNYGYTF
TGTGCCAGCAGTCCCGCCCGGGACAGGGGAAACTATGGCTACACCTTC
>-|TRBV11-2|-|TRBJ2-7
CASSLGTALYEQYF
TGTGCCAGCAGCTTAGGGACAGCCCTATACGAGCAGTACTTC
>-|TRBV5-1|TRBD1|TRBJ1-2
CASSPLRTGDYGYTF
TGCGCCAGCAGCCCGTTACGGACAGGGGACTATGGCTACACCTTC
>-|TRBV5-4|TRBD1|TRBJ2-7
CASSLGQGVNEQYF
TGTGCCAGCAGCTTGGGGCAGGGGGTCAACGAGCAGTACTTC
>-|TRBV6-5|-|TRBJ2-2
CASTRGRANGELFF
TGTGCCAGCACCCGAGGAAGAGCTAACGGGGAGCTGTTTTTT
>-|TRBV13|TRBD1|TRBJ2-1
CASSQPGQGHNEQFF
TGTGCCAGCAGCCAGCCGGGACAGGGACACAATGAGCAGTTCTTC
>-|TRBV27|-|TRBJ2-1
CASSFSSRGNEQFF
TGTGCCAGCAGTTTTTCCAGTCGGGGCAATGAGCAGTTCTTC
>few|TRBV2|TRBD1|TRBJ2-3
CASSKQGARADTQYF
TGTGCCAGCAGTAAACAGGGGGCGCGAGCAGATACGCAGTATTTT
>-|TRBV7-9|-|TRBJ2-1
CASSLPQVWNEQFF
TGTGCCAGCAGCCTCCCACAGGTTTGGAATGAGCAGTTCTTC
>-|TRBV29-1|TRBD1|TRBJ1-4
CSVALGTALSEKLFF
TGCAGCGTCGCCCTGGGGACAGCTCTTAGTGAAAAACTGTTTTTT
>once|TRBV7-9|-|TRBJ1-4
CASSPPFGRREEKLFF
TGTGCCAGCAGCCCTCCCTTCGGGAGGAGGGAGGAAAAACTGTTTTTT
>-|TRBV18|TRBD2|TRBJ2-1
CASSPPRGGYNEQFF
TGTGCCAGCTCACCACCTCGCGGGGGGTACAATGAGCAGTTCTTC
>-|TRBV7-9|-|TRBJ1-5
CASSSRGGSNQPQHF
TGTGCCAGCAGCTCTCGAGGGGGTAGCAATCAGCCCCAGCATTTT
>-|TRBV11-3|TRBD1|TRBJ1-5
CARTGVQPQHF
TGTGCCAGGACAGGGGTTCAGCCCCAGCATTTT
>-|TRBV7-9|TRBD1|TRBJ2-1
CASSARATGVYNEQFF
TGTGCCAGCAGCGCCCGCGCGACAGGGGTTTACAATGAGCAGTTCTTC
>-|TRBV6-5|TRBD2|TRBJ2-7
CASSPDGLGTLEF
TGTGCCAGCAGCCCGGACGGACTAGGGACCCTTGAGTTC
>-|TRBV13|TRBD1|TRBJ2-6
CASSLVRDRAPGANVLTF
TGTGCCAGCAGCCTTGTGCGGGACAGGGCTCCTGGGGCCAACGTCCTGACTTTC
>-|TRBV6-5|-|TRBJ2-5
CASRKGVAAQETQYF
TGTGCCAGCAGGAAGGGGGTCGCGGCCCAAGAGACCCAGTACTTC
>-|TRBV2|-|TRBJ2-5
CASRGGEAQYF
TGTGCCAGCAGGGGTGGTGAGGCCCAGTACTTC
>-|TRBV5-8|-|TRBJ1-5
CASSFGSYSNQPQHF
TGTGCCAGCAGTTTTGGTTCCTATAGCAATCAGCCCCAGCATTTT
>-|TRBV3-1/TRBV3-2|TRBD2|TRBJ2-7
CASSQDTLAGAPGIEQYF
TGTGCCAGCAGCCAAGATACCCTAGCGGGGGCCCCCGGAATCGAGCAGTACTTC
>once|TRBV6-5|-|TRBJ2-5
CASSYGRGAETQYF
TGTGCCAGCAGTTATGGCAGGGGAGCAGAGACCCAGTACTTC
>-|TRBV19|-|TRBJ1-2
CASSITRVSGYGYTF
TGTGCCAGTAGTATCACCCGGGTCTCGGGCTATGGCTACACCTTC
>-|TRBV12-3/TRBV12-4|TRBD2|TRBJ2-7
CASCAGVGEQYF
TGTGCCAGCTGCGCGGGGGTGGGCGAGCAGTACTTC
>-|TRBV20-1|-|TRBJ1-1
CSAQGYTEAFF
TGCAGTGCTCAGGGGTACACTGAAGCTTTCTTT
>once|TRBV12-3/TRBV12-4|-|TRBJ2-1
CASTWLGYNEQFF
TGTGCCAGCACATGGCTTGGCTACAATGAGCAGTTCTTC
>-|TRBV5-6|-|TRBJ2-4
CASSLAPTTYIQYF
TGTGCCAGCAGTCTAGCGCCAACCACCTACATTCAGTACTTC
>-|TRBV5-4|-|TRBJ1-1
CASRGRGRWDTEAFF
TGTGCCAGCAGGGGCAGGGGCAGGTGGGACACTGAAGCTTTCTTT
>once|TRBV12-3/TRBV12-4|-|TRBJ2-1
CASSPMSLQFF
TGTGCCAGCAGCCCGATGAGCCTGCAGTTCTTC